The clone carrying this T cell receptor (beta chain) was seen a few times. Its antigen is as yet unknown. This sample was included in a study of metastatic and nonmetastatic thyroid tumors. Study-wide background: Across peripheral blood and tumor or nodule tissue samples taken from malignant and benign thyroid patients, the repertoires were compared with one another. Study-level results: Reports indicated that malignant thyroid tumors showed significantly higher TCR beta diversity than benign nodules did, in blood and tumor.

Trimming cost V 1 base and J 0 bases, with 4 bases left between them. Germline-derived CDR1 and CDR2 are MDHEN and SYDVKM. The CDR3 extends over 14 amino acids. All patients were treatment-naive before thyroid surgery. Original analysis: Construction of a distant-metastasis classifier for papillary thyroid cancer relied on CDR3 differences across clinicopathological groups. TCRdb ran MiXCR on the PCR reads. The V and J calls here are based on TCRdb, not the publication. This sample has tens of thousands of clones, with just over 35% found just once. Sequences were obtained from tumor tissue. This chain connects TRBV28 to TRBJ1-3, with unresolved D. The TCR comes from a female donor with papillary thyroid cancer or a benign thyroid nodule (not recorded which). Some clones in this sample may be carry-over from other donors' samples. CDR3: CASSLSVSGNTIYF. CDR3 nucleotide sequence: TGTGCCAGCAGTTTATCTGTCTCTGGAAACACCATATATTTT.